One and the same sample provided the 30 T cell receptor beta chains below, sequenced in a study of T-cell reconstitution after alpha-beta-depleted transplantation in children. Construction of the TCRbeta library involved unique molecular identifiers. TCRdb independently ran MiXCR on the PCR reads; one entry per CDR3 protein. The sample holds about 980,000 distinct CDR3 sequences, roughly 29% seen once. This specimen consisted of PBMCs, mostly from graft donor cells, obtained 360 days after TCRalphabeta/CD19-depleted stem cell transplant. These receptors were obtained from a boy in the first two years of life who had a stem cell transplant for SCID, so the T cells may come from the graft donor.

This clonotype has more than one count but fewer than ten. CDR3: CSARFASQTWADTQYF. The CDR3 coding sequence is TGCAGTGCTAGGTTTGCCAGCCAGACCTGGGCAGATACGCAGTATTTT. The chain employs TRBV20-1 and TRBJ2-3; D unclear. Trimming took 3 bases from V and 4 from J, leaving 20 bases between them. Germline CDR1 DFQATT, CDR2 SNEGSKA (reference sequence). This CDR3 has 16 amino acids.

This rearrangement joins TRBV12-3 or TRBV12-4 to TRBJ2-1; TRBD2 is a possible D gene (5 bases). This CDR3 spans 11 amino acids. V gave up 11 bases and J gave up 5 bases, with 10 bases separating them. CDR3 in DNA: TGTGCCGCTGGGCGGGACAATGAGCAGTTCTTC. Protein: CAAGRDNEQFF.

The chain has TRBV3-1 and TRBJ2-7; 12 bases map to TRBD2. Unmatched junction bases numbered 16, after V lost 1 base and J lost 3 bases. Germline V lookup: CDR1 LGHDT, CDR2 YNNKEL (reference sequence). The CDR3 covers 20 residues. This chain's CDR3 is CASSQGRLAGGRRSGYEQYF. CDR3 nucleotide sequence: TGTGCCAGCAGCCAAGGCCGGCTAGCGGGGGGGAGAAGGTCGGGCTACGAGCAGTACTTC.

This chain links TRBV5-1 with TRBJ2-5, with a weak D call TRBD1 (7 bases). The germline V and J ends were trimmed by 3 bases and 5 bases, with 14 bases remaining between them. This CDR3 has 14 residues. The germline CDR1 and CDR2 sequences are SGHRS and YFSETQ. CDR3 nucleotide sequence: TGCGCCAGCAGCTGGGGAGGACAGGAGGAGACCCAGTACTTC. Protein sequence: CASSWGGQEETQYF. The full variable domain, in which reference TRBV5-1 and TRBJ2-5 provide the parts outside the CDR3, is KAGVTQTPRYLIKTRGQQVTLSCSPISGHRSVSWYQQTPGQGLQFLFEYFSETQRNKGNFPGRFSGRQFSNSRSEMNVSTLELGDSALYLCASSWGGQEETQYFGPGTRLLVL.

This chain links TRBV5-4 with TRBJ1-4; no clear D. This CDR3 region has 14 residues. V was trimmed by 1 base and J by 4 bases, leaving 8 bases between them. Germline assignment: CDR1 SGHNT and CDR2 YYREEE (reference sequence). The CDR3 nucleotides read TGTGCCAGCAGCTTGTCTGGACTTAATGAAAAACTGTTTTTT. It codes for CASSLSGLNEKLFF. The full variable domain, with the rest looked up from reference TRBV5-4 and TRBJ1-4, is ETGVTQSPTHLIKTRGQQVTLRCSSQSGHNTVSWYQQALGQGPQFIFQYYREEENGRGNFPPRFSGLQFPNYSSELNVNALELDDSALYLCASSLSGLNEKLFFGSGTQLSVL.

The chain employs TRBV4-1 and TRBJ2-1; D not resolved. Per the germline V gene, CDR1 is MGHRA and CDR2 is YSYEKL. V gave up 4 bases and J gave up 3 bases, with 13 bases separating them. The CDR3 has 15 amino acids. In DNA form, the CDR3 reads TGCGCCAGCAGCCGGGCGGAACAGAACTACAATGAGCAGTTCTTC. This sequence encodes CASSRAEQNYNEQFF.

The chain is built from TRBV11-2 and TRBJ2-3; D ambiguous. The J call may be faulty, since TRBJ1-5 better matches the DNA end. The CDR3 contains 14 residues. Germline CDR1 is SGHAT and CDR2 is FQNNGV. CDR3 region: CASSFGVKTDTQHF. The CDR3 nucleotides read TGTGCCAGCAGCTTTGGGGTAAAAACAGATACGCAGCATTTT.

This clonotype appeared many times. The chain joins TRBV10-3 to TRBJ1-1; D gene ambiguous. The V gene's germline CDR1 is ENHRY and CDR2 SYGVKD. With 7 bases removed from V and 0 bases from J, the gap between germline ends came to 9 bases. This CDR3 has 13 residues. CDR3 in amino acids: CAITWGMNTEAFF. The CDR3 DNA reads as TGTGCCATCACGTGGGGTATGAACACTGAAGCTTTCTTT.

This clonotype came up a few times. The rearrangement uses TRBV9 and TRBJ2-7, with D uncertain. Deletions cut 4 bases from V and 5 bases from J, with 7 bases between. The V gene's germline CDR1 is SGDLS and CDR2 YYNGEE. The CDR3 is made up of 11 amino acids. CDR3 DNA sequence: TGTGCCAGCAGCACCCCGGACGAGCAGTACTTC. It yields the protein CASSTPDEQYF.

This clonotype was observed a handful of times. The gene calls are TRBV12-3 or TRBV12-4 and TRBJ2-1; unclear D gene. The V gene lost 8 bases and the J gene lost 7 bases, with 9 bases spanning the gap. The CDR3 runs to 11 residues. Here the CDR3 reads CASRLRNEQFF. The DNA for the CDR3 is TGTGCCAGCCGACTCAGAAATGAGCAGTTCTTC.

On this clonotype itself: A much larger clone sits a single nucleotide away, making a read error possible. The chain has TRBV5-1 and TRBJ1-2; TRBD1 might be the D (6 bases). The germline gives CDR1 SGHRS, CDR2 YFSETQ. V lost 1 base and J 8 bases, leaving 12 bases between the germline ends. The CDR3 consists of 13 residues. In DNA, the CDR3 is TGCGCCAGCAGCTTGAACAGGGAGGGAGGCTACACCTTC. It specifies CASSLNREGGYTF.

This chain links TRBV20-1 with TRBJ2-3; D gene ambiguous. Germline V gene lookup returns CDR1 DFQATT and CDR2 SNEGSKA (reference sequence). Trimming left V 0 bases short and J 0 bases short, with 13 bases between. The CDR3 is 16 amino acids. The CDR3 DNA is TGCAGTGCTAGAGATCATGCCCTCGGCAGCACAGATACGCAGTATTTT. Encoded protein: CSARDHALGSTDTQYF.

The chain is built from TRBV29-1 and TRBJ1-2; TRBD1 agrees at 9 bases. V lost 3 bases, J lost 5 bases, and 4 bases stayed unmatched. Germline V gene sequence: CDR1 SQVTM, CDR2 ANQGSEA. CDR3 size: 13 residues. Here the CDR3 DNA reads TGCAGCGTTGAGGGACAGGGTAGATATGGCTACACCTTC. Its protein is CSVEGQGRYGYTF.

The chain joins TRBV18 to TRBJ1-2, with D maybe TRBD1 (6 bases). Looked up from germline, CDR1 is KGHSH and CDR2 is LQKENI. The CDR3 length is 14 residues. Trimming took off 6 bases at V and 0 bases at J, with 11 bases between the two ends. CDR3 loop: CASSQDRPNYGYTF. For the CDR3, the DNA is TGTGCCAGCTCCCAGGACAGACCTAACTATGGCTACACCTTC.

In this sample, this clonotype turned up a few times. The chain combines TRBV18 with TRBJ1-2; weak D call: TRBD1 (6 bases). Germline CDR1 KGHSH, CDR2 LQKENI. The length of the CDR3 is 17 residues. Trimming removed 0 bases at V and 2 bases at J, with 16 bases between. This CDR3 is CASSPPPWRGKNYGYTF. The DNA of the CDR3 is TGTGCCAGCTCACCACCCCCATGGAGGGGGAAAAACTATGGCTACACCTTC.

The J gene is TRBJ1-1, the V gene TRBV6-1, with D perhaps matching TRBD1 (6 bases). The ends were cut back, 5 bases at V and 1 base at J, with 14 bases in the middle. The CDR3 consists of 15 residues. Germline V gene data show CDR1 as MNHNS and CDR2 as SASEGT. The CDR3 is CASSIHRAKNTEAFF. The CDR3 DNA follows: TGTGCCAGCAGTATTCACAGGGCAAAGAACACTGAAGCTTTCTTT.

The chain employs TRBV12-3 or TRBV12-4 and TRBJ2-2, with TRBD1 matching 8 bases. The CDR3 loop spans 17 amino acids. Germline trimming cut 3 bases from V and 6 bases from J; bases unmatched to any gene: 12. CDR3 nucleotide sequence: TGTGCCAGCAGTTTCAACCCGGGACAGGTTGTATCCGGGGAGCTGTTTTTT. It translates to CASSFNPGQVVSGELFF.

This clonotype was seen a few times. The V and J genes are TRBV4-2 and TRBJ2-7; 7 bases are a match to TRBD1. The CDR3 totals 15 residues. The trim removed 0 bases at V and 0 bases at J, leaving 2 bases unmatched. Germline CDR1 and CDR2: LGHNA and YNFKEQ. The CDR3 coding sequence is TGTGCCAGCAGCCAAGAACACAGGGGCTCCTACGAGCAGTACTTC. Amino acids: CASSQEHRGSYEQYF.

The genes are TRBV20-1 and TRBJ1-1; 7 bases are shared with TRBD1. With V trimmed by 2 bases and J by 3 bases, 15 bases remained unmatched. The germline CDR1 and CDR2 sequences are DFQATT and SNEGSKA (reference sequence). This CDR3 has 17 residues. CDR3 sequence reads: CSARRGRGQADYTEAFF. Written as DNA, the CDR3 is TGCAGTGCTAGAAGGGGTCGTGGACAGGCCGATTACACTGAAGCTTTCTTT.

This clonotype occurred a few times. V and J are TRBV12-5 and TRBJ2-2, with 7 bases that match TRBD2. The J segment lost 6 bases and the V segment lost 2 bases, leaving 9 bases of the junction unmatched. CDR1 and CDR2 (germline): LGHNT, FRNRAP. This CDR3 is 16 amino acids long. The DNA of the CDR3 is TGTGCTAGTGGTTTGCATCCTAGCGGTTACCCCGGGGAGCTGTTTTTT. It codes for CASGLHPSGYPGELFF. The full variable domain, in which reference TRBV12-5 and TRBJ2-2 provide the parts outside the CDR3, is DARVTQTPRHKVTEMGQEVTMRCQPILGHNTVFWYRQTMMQGLELLAYFRNRAPLDDSGMPKDRFSAEMPDATLATLKIQPSEPRDSAVYFCASGLHPSGYPGELFFGEGSRLTVL.

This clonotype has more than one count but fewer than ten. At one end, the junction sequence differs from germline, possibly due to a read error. This chain's CDR3 is CASSQDSSLTVPSVF. CDR3 DNA: TGTGCCAGCAGCCAAGATTCTTCCCTGACCGTCCCGTCAGTCTTC. The chain joins TRBV4-2 to TRBJ2-1, with D unresolved. The germline CDR1 and CDR2 sequences are LGHNA and YNFKEQ. This CDR3 is 15 amino acids long.

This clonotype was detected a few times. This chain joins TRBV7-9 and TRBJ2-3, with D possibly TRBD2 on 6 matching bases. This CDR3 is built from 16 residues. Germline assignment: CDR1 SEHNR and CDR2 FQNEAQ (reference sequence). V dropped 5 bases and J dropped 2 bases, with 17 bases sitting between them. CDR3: CASSLAGTYYTDTQYF. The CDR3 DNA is TGTGCCAGCAGCCTGGCAGGGACTTACTACACAGATACGCAGTATTTT. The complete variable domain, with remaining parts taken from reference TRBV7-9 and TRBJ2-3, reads DTGVSQNPRHKITKRGQNVTFRCDPISEHNRLYWYRQTLGQGPEFLTYFQNEAQLEKSRLLSDRFSAERPKGSFSTLEIQRTEQGDSAMYLCASSLAGTYYTDTQYFGPGTRLTVL.

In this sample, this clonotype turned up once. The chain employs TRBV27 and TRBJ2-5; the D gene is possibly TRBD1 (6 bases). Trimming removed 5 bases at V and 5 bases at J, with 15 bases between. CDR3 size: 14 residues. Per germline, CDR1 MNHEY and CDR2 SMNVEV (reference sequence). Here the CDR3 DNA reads TGTGCCAGCAGTCCAATGACAGGCGGCGAGACCCAGTACTTC. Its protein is CASSPMTGGETQYF.

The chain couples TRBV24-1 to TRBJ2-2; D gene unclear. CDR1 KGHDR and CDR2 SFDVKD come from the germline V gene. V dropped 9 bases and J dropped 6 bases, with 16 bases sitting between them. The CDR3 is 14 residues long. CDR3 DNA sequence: TGTGCCACCCTCAGTTCAGCCCGACCCGGGGAGCTGTTTTTT. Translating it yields CATLSSARPGELFF.

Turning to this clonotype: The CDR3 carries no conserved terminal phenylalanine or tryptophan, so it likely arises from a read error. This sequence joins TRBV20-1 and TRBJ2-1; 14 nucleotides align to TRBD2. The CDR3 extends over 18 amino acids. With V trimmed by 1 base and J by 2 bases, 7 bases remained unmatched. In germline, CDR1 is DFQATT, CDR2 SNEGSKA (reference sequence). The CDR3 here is CSARGLAGGPMAYNEQFI. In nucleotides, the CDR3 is TGCAGTGCTAGAGGACTAGCGGGGGGGCCAATGGCCTACAATGAGCAGTTCATC.

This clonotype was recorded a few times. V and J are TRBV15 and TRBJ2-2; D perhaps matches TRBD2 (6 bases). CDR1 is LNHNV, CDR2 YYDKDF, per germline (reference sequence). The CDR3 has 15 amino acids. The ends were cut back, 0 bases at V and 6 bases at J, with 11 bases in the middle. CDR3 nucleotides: TGTGCCACCAGCAGAGATTGGGCGGGATCCGGGGAGCTGTTTTTT. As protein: CATSRDWAGSGELFF.

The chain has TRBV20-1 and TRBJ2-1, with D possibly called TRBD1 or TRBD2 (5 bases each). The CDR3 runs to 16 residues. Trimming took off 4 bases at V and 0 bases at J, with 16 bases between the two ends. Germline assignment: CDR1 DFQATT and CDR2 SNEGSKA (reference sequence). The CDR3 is CSATDGTRSSYNEQFF. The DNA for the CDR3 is TGCAGTGCTACCGACGGGACCCGTAGCTCCTACAATGAGCAGTTCTTC.

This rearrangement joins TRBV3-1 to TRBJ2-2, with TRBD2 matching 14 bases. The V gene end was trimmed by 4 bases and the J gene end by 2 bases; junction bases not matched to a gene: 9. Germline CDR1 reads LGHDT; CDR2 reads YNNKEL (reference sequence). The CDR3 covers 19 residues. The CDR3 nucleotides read TGTGCCAGCAGCCGGGGACTAGCGGGGGCAGGGAGAAACACCGGGGAGCTGTTTTTT. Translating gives CASSRGLAGAGRNTGELFF. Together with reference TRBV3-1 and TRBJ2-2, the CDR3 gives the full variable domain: DTAVSQTPKYLVTQMGNDKSIKCEQNLGHDTMYWYKQDSKKFLKIMFSYNNKELIINETVPNRFSPKSPDKAHLNLHINSLELGDSAVYFCASSRGLAGAGRNTGELFFGEGSRLTVL.

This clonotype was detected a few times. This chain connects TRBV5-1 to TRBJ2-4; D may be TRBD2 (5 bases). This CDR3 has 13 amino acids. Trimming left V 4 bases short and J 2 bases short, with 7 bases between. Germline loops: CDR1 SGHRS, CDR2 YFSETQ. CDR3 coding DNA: TGCGCCAGCAGCCCGGGATCCAAAAACATTCAGTACTTC. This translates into CASSPGSKNIQYF. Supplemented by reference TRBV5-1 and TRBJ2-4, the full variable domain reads KAGVTQTPRYLIKTRGQQVTLSCSPISGHRSVSWYQQTPGQGLQFLFEYFSETQRNKGNFPGRFSGRQFSNSRSEMNVSTLELGDSALYLCASSPGSKNIQYFGAGTRLSVL.

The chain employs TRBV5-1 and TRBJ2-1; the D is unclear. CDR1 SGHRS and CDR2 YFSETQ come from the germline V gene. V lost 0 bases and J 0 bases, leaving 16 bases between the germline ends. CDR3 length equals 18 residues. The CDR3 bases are TGCGCCAGCAGCTTGGCCTTATTGCAATTTAGCTCCTACAATGAGCAGTTCTTC. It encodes CASSLALLQFSSYNEQFF.